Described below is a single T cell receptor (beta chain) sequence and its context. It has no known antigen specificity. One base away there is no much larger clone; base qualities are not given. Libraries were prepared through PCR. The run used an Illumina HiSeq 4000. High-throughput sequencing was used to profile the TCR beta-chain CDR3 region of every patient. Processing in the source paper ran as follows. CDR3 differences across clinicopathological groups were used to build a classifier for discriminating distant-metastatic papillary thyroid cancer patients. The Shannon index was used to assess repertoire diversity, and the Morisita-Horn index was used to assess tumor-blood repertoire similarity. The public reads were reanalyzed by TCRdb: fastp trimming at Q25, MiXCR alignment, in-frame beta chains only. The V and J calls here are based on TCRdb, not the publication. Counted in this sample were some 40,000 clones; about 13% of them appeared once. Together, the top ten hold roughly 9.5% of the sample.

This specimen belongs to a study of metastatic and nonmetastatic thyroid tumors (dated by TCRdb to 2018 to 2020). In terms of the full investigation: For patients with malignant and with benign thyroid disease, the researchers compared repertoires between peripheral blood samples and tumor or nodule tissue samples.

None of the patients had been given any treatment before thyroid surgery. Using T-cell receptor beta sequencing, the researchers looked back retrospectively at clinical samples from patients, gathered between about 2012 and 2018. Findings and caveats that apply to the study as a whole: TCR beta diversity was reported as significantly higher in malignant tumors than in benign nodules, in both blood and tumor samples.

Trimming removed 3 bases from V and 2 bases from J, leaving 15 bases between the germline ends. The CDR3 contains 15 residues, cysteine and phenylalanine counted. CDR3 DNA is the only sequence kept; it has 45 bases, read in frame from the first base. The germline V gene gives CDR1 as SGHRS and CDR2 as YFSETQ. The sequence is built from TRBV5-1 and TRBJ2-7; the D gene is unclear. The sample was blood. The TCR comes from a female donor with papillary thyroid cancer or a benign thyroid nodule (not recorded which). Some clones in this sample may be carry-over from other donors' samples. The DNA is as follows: TGCGCCAGCAGCTCACAGCCTTCTGGACCCTACGAGCAGTACTTC. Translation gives CASSSQPSGPYEQYF.